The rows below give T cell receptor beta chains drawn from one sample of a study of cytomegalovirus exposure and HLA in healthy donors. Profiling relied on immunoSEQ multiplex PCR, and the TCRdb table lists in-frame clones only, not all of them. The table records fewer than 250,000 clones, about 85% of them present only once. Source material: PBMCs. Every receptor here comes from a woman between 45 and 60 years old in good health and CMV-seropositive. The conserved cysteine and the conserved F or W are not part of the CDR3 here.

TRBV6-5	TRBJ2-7	ASSYGRGPYEQY
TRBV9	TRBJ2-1	ASSVRLGYNEQF
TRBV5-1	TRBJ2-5	ASSLASRAGETQY
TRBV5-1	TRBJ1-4	ASSPPNRDRGEKLF
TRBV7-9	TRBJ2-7	ASSPPVQDSPYEQY
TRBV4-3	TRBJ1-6	ASSQLTGGYNSPLH
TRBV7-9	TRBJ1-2	ASSLTAARGGYT
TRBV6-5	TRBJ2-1	ASSYSNEQKQF
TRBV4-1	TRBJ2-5	ASSLKGLAGQETQY
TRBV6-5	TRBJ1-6	ASRRTGDNSPLH
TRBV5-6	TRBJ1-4	ASSLRGLHEKLF
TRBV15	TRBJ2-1	ATSRPWSGSGGYNEQF
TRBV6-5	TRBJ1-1	ASSLQGTVNTEAF
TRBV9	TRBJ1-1	ASSATPGGTEAF
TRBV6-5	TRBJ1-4	ASSYTRNEKLF
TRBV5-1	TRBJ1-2	ASSFGQNFDGYT